Listed here is a single T cell receptor (beta chain). Its antigen is undetermined. This sample is part of a study of lymphopenia after photon versus proton radiotherapy. Study-level results: Under photons, naive T cells and diversity fell while effector/memory populations rose. Larger post-nadir TCR diversity loss correlated inversely with survival in deceased patients. Better survival with proton therapy was suggested as possible, not demonstrated.

Germline V gene sequence: CDR1 LGHNA, CDR2 YNFKEQ. The CDR3 loop spans 13 amino acids. V lost 5 bases to trimming and J lost 5 bases, with 10 bases between them. The method was immunoSEQ multiplex PCR; TCRdb's version includes in-frame clones alone and lacks a portion of them. This table holds 160,000 or so clones, around nine tenths found once. The chain has TRBV4-2 and TRBJ1-5, with D hard to call. The input for sequencing was peripheral blood, taken from a patient treated with photon-based radiotherapy. This clonotype was sampled from a man aged 50 to 59 with gastric cancer. The CDR3 nucleotides are TGTGCCAGCAGCTTAGCCGGGTATCAGCCCCAGCATTTT. Its protein is CASSLAGYQPQHF.